The next 18 T cell receptor beta chains were all read from a single sample in a study of blood T cell repertoires in COVID-19. The repertoire was sequenced with immunoSEQ multiplex PCR; TCRdb's copy has only in-frame clones and lacks some. The data contain 350,000 or so clones, roughly 90% of them singletons. Sequenced: PBMCs or T cells enriched from blood (not recorded which). Every receptor here comes from a woman under 40 who had recovered from COVID-19.

This chain uses TRBV6-6 with TRBJ2-5; a weak D match, TRBD2 (7 bases). From germline, CDR1 is MNHNY and CDR2 SVGAGI (reference sequence). The germline V and J ends were trimmed by 0 bases and 5 bases, with 13 bases remaining between them. This CDR3 spans 15 amino acids. CDR3: CASSYSEGGRETQYF. The DNA for the CDR3 is TGTGCCAGCAGTTACTCAGAGGGGGGGCGGGAGACCCAGTACTTC.

The chain couples TRBV2 to TRBJ1-1; perhaps TRBD1 as D (5 bases). CDR1 is SNHLY and CDR2 is FYNNEI in the germline V gene. Trimming removed 7 bases at V and 0 bases at J, with 12 bases between. The CDR3 consists of 14 residues. DNA for the CDR3: TGTGCCAGCACTTCTAGACAGATGAACACTGAAGCTTTCTTT. Encoded protein: CASTSRQMNTEAFF.

There are a few counts of this clone. The chain carries TRBV6-7 and TRBJ2-2; TRBD2 aligns across 7 bases. TRBV6-7 is marked as an open reading frame, function uncertain. This CDR3 has 15 amino acids. V was clipped by 4 bases and J by 6 bases; unmatched bases: 8. CDR3 DNA sequence: TGTGCCAGCAGTTTCCCGAGGGAGGGATCCGGGGAGCTGTTTTTT. This codes for CASSFPREGSGELFF.

This clone was counted once. The chain links TRBV7-9 to TRBJ1-5; D perhaps matches TRBD1 (5 bases). This CDR3 comprises 12 residues. Germline-derived CDR1 and CDR2 are SEHNR and FQNEAQ (reference sequence). The germline V and J ends were trimmed by 7 bases and 4 bases, with 8 bases remaining between them. The CDR3 loop is CASKAGNQPQHF. CDR3 sequence (DNA): TGTGCCAGCAAGGCAGGGAATCAGCCCCAGCATTTT. Looking up the rest from reference TRBV7-9 and TRBJ1-5 gives the full variable domain: DTGVSQNPRHKITKRGQNVTFRCDPISEHNRLYWYRQTLGQGPEFLTYFQNEAQLEKSRLLSDRFSAERPKGSFSTLEIQRTEQGDSAMYLCASKAGNQPQHFGDGTRLSIL.

The rearrangement links TRBV15 to TRBJ1-2, with D possibly matching TRBD1 (6 bases). The CDR3 covers 13 residues. Germline V lookup: CDR1 LNHNV, CDR2 YYDKDF (reference sequence). V lost 1 base and J lost 4, with 7 bases in between. CDR3 sequence reads: CATSRGTAYGYTF. The CDR3 nucleotides read TGTGCCACCAGCAGAGGGACAGCCTATGGCTACACCTTC.

This clone appeared a single time. V and J are TRBV5-1 and TRBJ1-1, with D maybe TRBD1 (6 bases). In germline, CDR1 is SGHRS, CDR2 YFSETQ. Trimming took off 4 bases at V and 4 bases at J, with 17 bases between the two ends. The CDR3 sequence is 15 residues long. The CDR3 here is CASSPQQGWGTEAFF. As DNA, the CDR3 is TGCGCCAGCAGCCCACAACAGGGATGGGGCACTGAAGCTTTCTTT.

This sequence joins TRBV19 and TRBJ2-3, with 8 bases aligning to TRBD1. V was clipped by 5 bases and J by 3 bases; unmatched bases: 4. The CDR3 consists of 14 residues. The germline CDR1 and CDR2 sequences are LNHDA and SQIVND (reference sequence). The CDR3 is CASSSGQGTDTQYF. CDR3 coding DNA: TGTGCCAGTAGTTCTGGACAGGGTACAGATACGCAGTATTTT.

The chain joins TRBV11-2 to TRBJ2-2; D is possibly TRBD1 (6 bases). Germline CDR1 is SGHAT and CDR2 is FQNNGV. CDR3 length: 18 amino acids. V was shortened by 4 bases and J by 2 bases, with 20 bases between the two germline ends. The CDR3 DNA follows: TGTGCCAGCAGCTCAATACAGCCCCAGGGGACAAACACCGGGGAGCTGTTTTTT. The encoded protein is CASSSIQPQGTNTGELFF.

This chain connects TRBV5-4 to TRBJ1-2; D gene unclear. Trimming took 2 bases from V and 4 from J, leaving 9 bases between them. The CDR3 totals 13 residues. CDR1 and CDR2 from the germline V gene are SGHNT and YYREEE (reference sequence). In DNA form, the CDR3 reads TGTGCCAGCAGCTTAGAGGATCTCTATGGCTACACCTTC. Its protein product is CASSLEDLYGYTF.

V gene TRBV28 combines with J gene TRBJ2-3; D remains ambiguous. Germline CDR1 reads MDHEN; CDR2 reads SYDVKM. This CDR3 region has 15 residues. V dropped 5 bases and J dropped 1 base, with 13 bases sitting between them. The CDR3 region is CASSPRLLGTDTQYF. Here the CDR3 DNA reads TGTGCCAGCAGTCCACGACTTCTGGGCACAGATACGCAGTATTTT. The full variable domain, with the rest looked up from reference TRBV28 and TRBJ2-3, is DVKVTQSSRYLVKRTGEKVFLECVQDMDHENMFWYRQDPGLGLRLIYFSYDVKMKEKGDIPEGYSVSREKKERFSLILESASTNQTSMYLCASSPRLLGTDTQYFGPGTRLTVL.

This chain joins TRBV11-2 and TRBJ1-1, with D possibly matching TRBD1 (5 bases). The V end was cut by 3 bases, the J end by 4 bases, with 12 bases between. CDR3 length: 14 residues. Germline CDR1 reads SGHAT; CDR2 reads FQNNGV. The CDR3 protein is CASSFQGGGTEAFF. The CDR3, as DNA: TGTGCCAGCAGCTTCCAGGGCGGGGGCACTGAAGCTTTCTTT.

This chain connects TRBV7-8 to TRBJ2-7; no clear D gene. The CDR3 loop spans 13 amino acids. Germline CDR1 is SGHVS and CDR2 is FQNEAQ. The V and J ends lost 1 base and 3 bases respectively, with 7 bases between them. DNA of the CDR3: TGTGCCAGCAGCTTAGAACCCGGCTACGAGCAGTACTTC. It specifies CASSLEPGYEQYF. The full variable domain, with the rest looked up from reference TRBV7-8 and TRBJ2-7, is GAGVSQSPRYKVAKRGQDVALRCDPISGHVSLFWYQQALGQGPEFLTYFQNEAQLDKSGLPSDRFFAERPEGSVSTLKIQRTQQEDSAVYLCASSLEPGYEQYFGPGTRLTVT.

This clone appeared a few times. The V call is TRBV5-1, the J call TRBJ1-1; the D gene is possibly TRBD1 (6 bases). The CDR3 length is 14 residues. Germline V lookup: CDR1 SGHRS, CDR2 YFSETQ. With 4 bases removed from V and 8 bases from J, the gap between germline ends came to 18 bases. This CDR3 is CASSRATGFAEAFF. The DNA for the CDR3 is TGCGCCAGCAGCAGGGCCACAGGGTTCGCCGAAGCTTTCTTT.

This chain joins TRBV14 and TRBJ2-1; 8 nucleotides align to TRBD1. The CDR3 covers 16 residues. The junction had 7 bases not matched to a gene; V was cut back by 4 bases and J by 2 bases. Germline-derived CDR1 and CDR2 are SGHDN and FVKESK. The CDR3 DNA follows: TGTGCCAGCAGCCCAAGATACAGGGGGGCCTACAATGAGCAGTTCTTC. Residues: CASSPRYRGAYNEQFF.

The rearrangement joins TRBV7-9 to TRBJ1-1; maybe TRBD1 (6 bases). This CDR3 contains 15 residues. Deletions cut 2 bases from V and 5 bases from J, with 15 bases between. From germline, CDR1 is SEHNR and CDR2 FQNEAQ (reference sequence). Here the CDR3 DNA reads TGTGCCAGCAGCTTACACAGGGCGGGGGGGACTGAAGCTTTCTTT. Protein product: CASSLHRAGGTEAFF.

This chain joins TRBV29-1 and TRBJ1-1; 8 bases align to TRBD1. The CDR3 consists of 14 residues. J was trimmed by 5 bases and V by 6 bases; bases with no gene match: 11. Germline CDR1 is SQVTM and CDR2 is ANQGSEA. The CDR3 DNA is TGCAGCGTGGGAGTGAGACAGGGGAAAACTGAAGCTTTCTTT. Residues: CSVGVRQGKTEAFF.

This clone appeared once. The chain employs TRBV5-1 and TRBJ2-7; weak D call: TRBD2 (6 bases). In germline, CDR1 is SGHRS, CDR2 YFSETQ. V dropped 6 bases and J dropped 0 bases, with 13 bases sitting between them. The CDR3 covers 14 residues. The CDR3 DNA follows: TGCGCCAGCACCGGCGGGACGGTCTCCTACGAGCAGTACTTC. Protein: CASTGGTVSYEQYF. Full variable domain (outside the CDR3, taken from reference TRBV5-1 and TRBJ2-7): KAGVTQTPRYLIKTRGQQVTLSCSPISGHRSVSWYQQTPGQGLQFLFEYFSETQRNKGNFPGRFSGRQFSNSRSEMNVSTLELGDSALYLCASTGGTVSYEQYFGPGTRLTVT.

This chain connects TRBV3-1 (or the pseudogene TRBV3-2) to TRBJ2-1, with a tentative D call TRBD1 (5 bases). V gave up 0 bases and J gave up 2 bases, with 17 bases separating them. From germline, CDR1 is LGHDT and CDR2 YNNKEL (reference sequence). The CDR3 sequence is 18 residues long. CDR3 sequence: CASSQDSRVRSPYNEQFF. The CDR3 bases are TGTGCCAGCAGCCAAGATAGCAGGGTCAGATCCCCCTACAATGAGCAGTTCTTC.